This T cell receptor (beta chain) was identified in a study of T cell responses to AZD1222 COVID-19 vaccine. Study-wide findings and caveats: Just six AZD1222 recipients were seropositive at baseline.

The table came from immunoSEQ multiplex PCR; TCRdb's copy has only in-frame clones and leaves some out. The table has approximately 160,000 clones, approximately 88% seen once. With regard to this clone: What it recognizes is unknown.

V shed 5 bases and J shed 4 bases, with 12 bases lying between them. The CDR3 loop spans 13 amino acids. Sequenced material: peripheral blood, taken on day 0 of MenACWY control vaccination. The clonotype originates from an adult in good health. This chain uses TRBV12-3 or TRBV12-4 with TRBJ2-7, with D unclear. This chain's CDR3 is CASSVQPLYEQYF. The CDR3 DNA reads TGTGCCAGCAGTGTACAACCTCTATACGAGCAGTACTTC.